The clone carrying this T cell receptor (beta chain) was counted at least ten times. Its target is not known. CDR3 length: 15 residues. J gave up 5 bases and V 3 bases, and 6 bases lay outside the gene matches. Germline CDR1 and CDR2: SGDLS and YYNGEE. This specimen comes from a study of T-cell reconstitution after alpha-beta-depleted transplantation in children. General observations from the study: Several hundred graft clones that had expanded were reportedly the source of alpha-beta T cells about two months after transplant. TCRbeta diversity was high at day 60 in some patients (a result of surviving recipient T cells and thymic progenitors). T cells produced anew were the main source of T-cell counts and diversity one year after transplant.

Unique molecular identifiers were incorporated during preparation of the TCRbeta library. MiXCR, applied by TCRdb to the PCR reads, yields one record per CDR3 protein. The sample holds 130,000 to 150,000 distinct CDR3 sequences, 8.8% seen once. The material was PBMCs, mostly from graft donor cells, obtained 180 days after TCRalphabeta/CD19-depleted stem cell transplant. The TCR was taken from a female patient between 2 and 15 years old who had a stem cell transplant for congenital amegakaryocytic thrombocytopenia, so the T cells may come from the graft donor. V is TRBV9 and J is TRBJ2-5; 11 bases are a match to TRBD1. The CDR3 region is CASSDRTGGIETQYF. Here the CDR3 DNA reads TGTGCCAGCAGCGACCGGACAGGGGGCATTGAGACCCAGTACTTC.